Following are 20 T cell receptor beta chains from one sample sequenced in a study of blood T cell repertoires in COVID-19. The table came from immunoSEQ multiplex PCR; TCRdb's copy has only in-frame clones and leaves some out. Altogether tens of thousands of clones are present, approximately 86% being singletons, with the ten largest covering roughly 15%. The sample taken for sequencing was peripheral blood. These TCRs come from a man in his sixties with active or convalescent COVID-19.

The rearrangement links TRBV7-2 to TRBJ2-3, with 7 nucleotides matching TRBD2. The V segment lost 2 bases and the J segment 3 bases; nucleotides outside the gene matches: 8. Germline values: CDR1 SGHTA, CDR2 FQGNSA. This CDR3 spans 16 amino acids. The CDR3 DNA sequence: TGTGCCAGCAGCTTAACCTCCGGGACTATGACAGATACGCAGTATTTT. Protein: CASSLTSGTMTDTQYF.

J is TRBJ2-7 and V is TRBV2, with TRBD2 matching 9 bases. The CDR3 runs 16 residues. Trimming at V came to 4 bases and at J to 2 bases, leaving 9 bases not matched to a gene. Germline V lookup: CDR1 SNHLY, CDR2 FYNNEI. Written as DNA, the CDR3 is TGTGCCAGCAGTGCGGGTAGCGGGGGATTCACCTACGAGCAGTACTTC. This gives the protein CASSAGSGGFTYEQYF. The variable domain in full, with the rest retrieved from reference TRBV2 and TRBJ2-7, is EPEVTQTPSHQVTQMGQEVILRCVPISNHLYFYWYRQILGQKVEFLVSFYNNEISEKSEIFDDQFSVERPDGSNFTLKIRSTKLEDSAMYFCASSAGSGGFTYEQYFGPGTRLTVT.

In its sample, this clone was seen once. The chain carries TRBV24-1 and TRBJ2-3; perhaps TRBD2 as D (6 bases). Deletions cut 7 bases from V and 6 bases from J, with 13 bases between. The CDR3 extends over 13 amino acids. Germline V CDR1 and CDR2: KGHDR, SFDVKD. This chain's CDR3 is CATRSTGGDTQYF. The CDR3 bases are TGTGCCACCAGAAGTACTGGAGGGGATACGCAGTATTTT.

V gene TRBV5-1 combines with J gene TRBJ2-5, with D perhaps TRBD2 (5 bases). Deletions cut 5 bases from V and 2 bases from J, with 16 bases between. This CDR3 contains 15 residues. CDR1 and CDR2 (germline): SGHRS, YFSETQ. The CDR3 DNA follows: TGCGCCAGCAGGGGTCTAGCAGGAGGTCAAGAGACCCAGTACTTC. Its translation: CASRGLAGGQETQYF.

Of note for this clone: A read error may account for a junction end that differs from germline. V gene TRBV28 combines with J gene TRBJ1-5; 7 bases fit TRBD1. This CDR3 has 14 amino acids. CDR1 and CDR2 from the germline V gene are MDHEN and SYDVKM. The CDR3 nucleotides read TGTGCCAGCAGCCCTCGGACAGGCCCTCACGGGTTTTTTTTT. Amino acids: CASSPRTGPHGFFF.

The chain recombines TRBV19 with TRBJ1-2, with TRBD1 identical over 8 bases. Losses at the gene ends were 7 bases for V and 2 bases for J; bases not matched to a gene: 3. Germline values: CDR1 LNHDA, CDR2 SQIVND (reference sequence). This CDR3 is built from 13 residues. Written as DNA, the CDR3 is TGTGCCAGTACTACAGGGGGAAACTATGGCTACACCTTC. Protein sequence: CASTTGGNYGYTF.

The chain uses TRBV19 and TRBJ2-4; D is possibly TRBD2 (5 bases). Germline loops: CDR1 LNHDA, CDR2 SQIVND (reference sequence). The CDR3 is 14 amino acids. Trimming stripped 4 bases from V and 7 bases from J, with 14 bases between. In DNA, the CDR3 is TGTGCCAGTAGTACCTCGAAGGGAGCGAACATTCAGTACTTC. Residues: CASSTSKGANIQYF.

J is TRBJ1-1 and V is TRBV19; no clear D. V lost 3 bases and J lost 4, with 3 bases in between. The germline V gene encodes CDR1 LNHDA and CDR2 SQIVND (reference sequence). This CDR3 region has 11 residues. The CDR3 protein is CASSILTEAFF. CDR3 sequence (DNA): TGTGCCAGTAGTATCCTCACTGAAGCTTTCTTT.

This sequence joins TRBV28 and TRBJ1-6; 10 bases are a match to TRBD1. Trimming at V came to 6 bases and at J to 9 bases, leaving 5 bases not matched to a gene. Germline CDR1 is MDHEN and CDR2 is SYDVKM. The CDR3 is 14 amino acids. CDR3 residues: CASSPGQGSSPLHF. CDR3 nucleotide sequence: TGTGCCAGCAGCCCGGGACAGGGGAGTTCACCCCTCCACTTT. Combining the CDR3 with reference TRBV28 and TRBJ1-6 gives the whole variable domain DVKVTQSSRYLVKRTGEKVFLECVQDMDHENMFWYRQDPGLGLRLIYFSYDVKMKEKGDIPEGYSVSREKKERFSLILESASTNQTSMYLCASSPGQGSSPLHFGNGTRLTVT.

This chain connects TRBV9 to TRBJ2-3; a weak D match, TRBD2 (6 bases). CDR1 and CDR2 from the germline V gene are SGDLS and YYNGEE. The V end lost 3 bases, the J end lost 0 bases, and 8 bases lay between the germline ends. The CDR3 runs to 14 residues. The CDR3: CASSGGLSTDTQYF. As DNA, the CDR3 is TGTGCCAGCAGCGGGGGACTCAGCACAGATACGCAGTATTTT. The full variable domain, its missing parts supplied by reference TRBV9 and TRBJ2-3, is DSGVTQTPKHLITATGQRVTLRCSPRSGDLSVYWYQQSLDQGLQFLIQYYNGEERAKGNILERFSAQQFPDLHSELNLSSLELGDSALYFCASSGGLSTDTQYFGPGTRLTVL.

V and J are TRBV4-2 and TRBJ2-7, with 8 positions matching TRBD2. The V gene's germline CDR1 is LGHNA and CDR2 YNFKEQ. The CDR3 consists of 16 residues. V lost 4 bases to trimming and J lost 2 bases; unmatched junction nucleotides: 10. The CDR3 reads CASSRTSLGVPYEQYF. The DNA for the CDR3 is TGTGCCAGCAGCCGGACTAGCCTGGGGGTCCCCTACGAGCAGTACTTC.

The chain uses TRBV7-2 and TRBJ2-1; D perhaps matches TRBD2 (6 bases). Germline-derived CDR1 and CDR2 are SGHTA and FQGNSA. The CDR3 contains 16 residues. Trimming took off 3 bases at V and 0 bases at J, with 12 bases between the two ends. The CDR3 sequence: CASSLGLASSYNEQFF. DNA for the CDR3: TGTGCCAGCAGCTTGGGACTTGCAAGCTCCTACAATGAGCAGTTCTTC.

J is TRBJ2-7 and V is TRBV19; 8 positions match TRBD2. This CDR3 region has 15 residues. Per the germline V gene, CDR1 is LNHDA and CDR2 is SQIVND (reference sequence). The ends lost 7 bases at V and 2 bases at J; junction bases unmatched: 10. The CDR3 is CASTPRGGSTYEQYF. The CDR3 DNA follows: TGTGCCAGTACTCCCCGGGGGGGCTCGACCTACGAGCAGTACTTC.

The rearrangement links TRBV2 to TRBJ1-1; D perhaps matches TRBD1 (6 bases). Trimming shortened V by 7 bases and J by 5 bases, and 8 bases separated the two germline ends. Germline-derived CDR1 and CDR2 are SNHLY and FYNNEI. There are 11 residues in the CDR3. In DNA, the CDR3 is TGTGCCAGCAAAGGGGGAACTGAAGCTTTCTTT. Its translation: CASKGGTEAFF.

V is TRBV19 and J is TRBJ1-2; D remains ambiguous. This CDR3 has 11 residues. Between the trimmed V and J ends, which lost 7 bases and 8 bases, there was a span of 11 bases. Per germline, CDR1 LNHDA and CDR2 SQIVND (reference sequence). CDR3 in DNA: TGTGCCAGTACTCATTTTGCGGGCTACACCTTC. Protein sequence: CASTHFAGYTF. Looking up the rest from reference TRBV19 and TRBJ1-2 gives the full variable domain: DGGITQSPKYLFRKEGQNVTLSCEQNLNHDAMYWYRQDPGQGLRLIYYSQIVNDFQKGDIAEGYSVSREKKESFPLTVTSAQKNPTAFYLCASTHFAGYTFGSGTRLTVV.

This chain connects TRBV19 to TRBJ2-2, with D uncertain. From germline, CDR1 is LNHDA and CDR2 SQIVND (reference sequence). Deletions cut 7 bases from V and 2 bases from J, with 17 bases between. This CDR3 is built from 16 residues. DNA for the CDR3: TGTGCCAGTATTTCCGGCGGCCACCTAAACACCGGGGAGCTGTTTTTT. This codes for CASISGGHLNTGELFF.

The chain uses TRBV5-4 and TRBJ2-2, with 7 bases lining up with TRBD2. The germline CDR1 and CDR2 sequences are SGHNT and YYREEE (reference sequence). V gave up 1 base and J gave up 0 bases; unmatched junction bases: 3. The CDR3 has 16 amino acids. The CDR3 nucleotides are TGTGCCAGCAGCTTGATCGGGGGGACGAACACCGGGGAGCTGTTTTTT. It yields the protein CASSLIGGTNTGELFF.

This clone was detected only once. The chain has TRBV27 and TRBJ2-7; 7 bases line up with TRBD1. The CDR3 consists of 13 residues. Germline CDR1 is MNHEY and CDR2 is SMNVEV (reference sequence). The V gene end was trimmed by 3 bases and the J gene end by 5 bases; junction bases not matched to a gene: 4. The CDR3 nucleotides read TGTGCCAGCAGTTTCTTGCAGGGGGACGAGCAGTACTTC. It yields the protein CASSFLQGDEQYF.

The rearrangement uses TRBV28 and TRBJ2-1, with D possibly matching TRBD1 (5 bases). Trimming removed 7 bases from V and 0 bases from J, with 10 bases in between. Germline V gene lookup returns CDR1 MDHEN and CDR2 SYDVKM. This CDR3 spans 14 amino acids. CDR3 DNA: TGTGCCAGCACGGACATACTCTCCTACAATGAGCAGTTCTTC. Translated: CASTDILSYNEQFF.

V and J are TRBV4-3 and TRBJ2-7; 9 positions match TRBD1. The CDR3 runs to 15 residues. The germline CDR1 and CDR2 sequences are LGHNA and YSLEER. V was clipped by 5 bases and J by 2 bases; unmatched bases: 7. CDR3 sequence (DNA): TGCGCCAGCAGCGCCGGGACAGGGCTCCCCTACGAGCAGTACTTC. Amino acids: CASSAGTGLPYEQYF.